The T cell receptor beta chain under discussion was sequenced for a study of blood T cells in healthy people across ages. Notes on the study in general: More naive CD4+ cells and higher diversity marked long-lived donors relative to aged donors. PBMCs went unsorted, and a conclusive naive versus antigen-experienced comparison was therefore prevented. Age advanced and TCR beta diversity per million T cells fell, roughly linearly.

Next came a second PCR, run for about 6 to 12 cycles, which used a sample-barcoded 5' primer along with a J-beta primer mix. Each of the cDNA molecules was tagged by a template-switch adaptor with 12 random nucleotides. TCRdb analysed the 5' RACE reads with MiXCR anew, one entry per CDR3 protein. The repertoire consists of about 1.6 million distinct CDR3 sequences, with about 35% occurring once and the leading ten covering around 10%. Worth noting for this clonotype: As yet, its antigen is unknown.

This CDR3 comprises 15 residues. Trimming removed 1 base from V and 9 bases from J; junction bases left unmatched: 7. Germline CDR1 MDHEN, CDR2 SYDVKM. The sequence came from a woman younger than 45 in good health. Sequencing was performed on blood. This chain joins TRBV28 and TRBJ2-1; 9 positions agree with TRBD1. Here the CDR3 reads CASSLLQTGGIEQFF. The CDR3, as DNA: TGTGCCAGCAGTTTATTGCAGACAGGGGGGATTGAGCAGTTCTTC.